Below are 5 T cell receptor beta chains sequenced from a single sample in a study of technical replicates of blood from a few donors. TCRdb keeps only in-frame clones here, not all; method: immunoSEQ multiplex PCR. The sample lists some 94,000 clones; about 95% were seen once. The specimen was T cells isolated from PBMCs. The receptors shown here come from a human donor in good health.

The chain combines TRBV6-1 with TRBJ2-3, with 8 bases lining up with TRBD1. V lost 6 bases, J lost 2 bases, and 4 bases stayed unmatched. This CDR3 is 14 amino acids long. CDR1 and CDR2 from the germline V gene are MNHNS and SASEGT. CDR3 protein: CASRDRVLTDTQYF. CDR3 sequence (DNA): TGTGCCAGCAGGGACAGGGTTCTCACAGATACGCAGTATTTT.

This sequence joins TRBV28 and TRBJ2-2; 11 bases are shared with TRBD2. The ends lost 7 bases at V and 5 bases at J; junction bases unmatched: 9. Germline loops: CDR1 MDHEN, CDR2 SYDVKM. The length of the CDR3 is 16 residues. The CDR3 DNA is TGTGCCAGCAACTCTCCGGGACTAGCGGTTACCGGGGAGCTGTTTTTT. This encodes CASNSPGLAVTGELFF.

This chain joins TRBV6-5 and TRBJ1-1, with 8 bases lining up with TRBD1. V was clipped by 7 bases and J by 4 bases; unmatched bases: 11. This CDR3 contains 15 residues. The germline gives CDR1 MNHEY, CDR2 SVGAGI. The CDR3 DNA sequence: TGTGCCAGCAACATTAAAACAACAGGGGGCACTGAAGCTTTCTTT. As protein: CASNIKTTGGTEAFF.

V and J are TRBV7-9 and TRBJ1-1; possibly TRBD1 for D (6 bases). The CDR3 is 14 residues long. In germline, CDR1 is SEHNR, CDR2 FQNEAQ (reference sequence). V lost 1 base to trimming and J lost 6 bases, with 12 bases between them. The CDR3 DNA is TGTGCCAGCAGCTTAGGGCAGGGGCTCCCTGAAGCTTTCTTT. Amino acid sequence: CASSLGQGLPEAFF.

The rearrangement uses TRBV19 and TRBJ1-3; TRBD1 agrees at 12 bases. CDR1 LNHDA and CDR2 SQIVND come from the germline V gene (reference sequence). This CDR3 is built from 17 residues. The trim removed 9 bases at V and 0 bases at J, leaving 9 bases unmatched. The CDR3 spells CASGDRGRLGSGNTIYF. CDR3 nucleotides: TGTGCCAGCGGGGACAGGGGGCGCTTAGGCTCTGGAAACACCATATATTTT.